Following are 4 T cell receptor beta chains from one sample sequenced in a study of T cells in Graves' hyperthyroidism and ophthalmopathy. RNA transcripts provided the source from which TCR beta CDR3 regions were amplified. With the HTBI primer set, the TCR CDR3 went through a first round of RT-PCR. MiXCR, applied by TCRdb to the multiplex PCR reads, yields one record per CDR3 protein. The sample shows around 350,000 distinct CDR3 sequences, 15% to 20% of them seen only once. Material: blood. The source of these receptors is a woman aged 30 to 39 with Graves' hyperthyroidism that later progressed to Graves' ophthalmopathy.

This clonotype was observed at least ten times. CDR3: CASSLGPRDEQFF. In nucleotides, the CDR3 is TGTGCCAGCAGCTTAGGACCACGCGATGAGCAGTTCTTC. This sequence joins TRBV11-2 and TRBJ2-1; D gene unclear. Trimming stripped 1 base from V and 8 bases from J, with 9 bases between. This CDR3 spans 13 amino acids. CDR1 is SGHAT, CDR2 FQNNGV, per germline. The variable domain in full, completed from reference TRBV11-2 and TRBJ2-1, reads EAGVAQSPRYKIIEKRQSVAFWCNPISGHATLYWYQQILGQGPKLLIQFQNNGVVDDSQLPKDRFSAERLKGVDSTLKIQPAKLEDSAVYLCASSLGPRDEQFFGPGTRLTVL.

This clonotype was observed many times. V and J are TRBV7-9 and TRBJ2-2; TRBD2 matches 10 bases. CDR3 length equals 17 residues. V lost 4 bases to trimming and J lost 8 bases; unmatched junction nucleotides: 13. CDR1 and CDR2 (germline): SEHNR, FQNEAQ (reference sequence). The CDR3 spells CASSSNSGRAVRGELFF. CDR3 coding DNA: TGTGCCAGCAGCTCAAACAGCGGGAGGGCCGTCCGGGGGGAGCTGTTTTTT. The variable domain in full, completed from reference TRBV7-9 and TRBJ2-2, reads DTGVSQNPRHKITKRGQNVTFRCDPISEHNRLYWYRQTLGQGPEFLTYFQNEAQLEKSRLLSDRFSAERPKGSFSTLEIQRTEQGDSAMYLCASSSNSGRAVRGELFFGEGSRLTVL.

Details on this clonotype: Likely a read error: the CDR3 ends without its conserved phenylalanine or tryptophan. The chain employs TRBV7-9 and TRBJ2-3; 11 nucleotides match TRBD2. With 4 bases clipped from V and 0 bases from J, the junction kept 3 bases outside the gene matches. Germline loops: CDR1 SEHNR, CDR2 FQNEAQ (reference sequence). CDR3 length equals 16 residues. This CDR3 reads CASSSRTSGSTDTQYV. The CDR3 region has the DNA TGTGCCAGCAGCTCGAGGACTAGCGGGAGCACAGATACGCAGTATGTT.

On this clonotype itself: Sequence at one end of the junction differs from germline and may be a read error. V usage is TRBV2 and J usage is TRBJ2-1; D possibly corresponds to TRBD2 (5 bases). CDR1 is SNHLY, CDR2 FYNNEI, per germline. This CDR3 is 14 amino acids long. CDR3 region: CAGSGFLGVNEQFF. The CDR3 DNA reads as TGTGCCGGCAGTGGATTTCTGGGAGTCAATGAGCAGTTCTTC.